The clone carrying this T cell receptor beta chain appeared a few times. Its cognate antigen is unknown. V gave up 3 bases and J gave up 4 bases; unmatched junction bases: 10. There are 17 residues in the CDR3. The germline V gene has CDR1 ENHRY and CDR2 SYGVKD. The sequenced patients had an expansion of CD8+CD57+ cells seen by flow cytometry. Severe acquired aplastic anemia affected all patients. This sample is drawn from a study of CD8+CD57+ T cells in acquired aplastic anemia. Overall study context: Sorted CD4+ and CD8+ cell DNA averaged about 3 ug.

Points from the study as a whole: Common to patients and controls were about 31 CD8+ CDR3 sequences.

Researchers used genomic DNA as the template to profile TCR beta VDJ and CDR3. TCRdb redid the calling of the reads with MiXCR, one entry per CDR3 protein. The repertoire holds 80,000 to 100,000 distinct CDR3 sequences, with around two thirds as singletons. The specimen sequenced was sorted CD4+, CD8+, or CD8+CD57+ T cells (not recorded which) from PBMCs. This TCR came from a human donor with aplastic anemia. V is TRBV10-3 and J is TRBJ2-5, with 11 bases aligning to TRBD2. CDR3: CAISDFLAGGGRETQYF. The CDR3 DNA reads as TGTGCCATCAGTGACTTCCTAGCGGGGGGCGGGAGAGAGACCCAGTACTTC.